This T cell receptor beta chain stems from a study of blood T cell repertoires in COVID-19. Study-wide context: COVID-19 samples collected from the United States, Italy and Spain covered acute and convalescent phases. T cells, B-cell-depleted T cells, or PBMCs supplied cDNA or gDNA.

Authors' processing steps: Quantification of nucleated cells was approximated via reference gene primer amplification. Profiled with immunoSEQ multiplex PCR; TCRdb holds only in-frame clones, not every one. The D gene and trimming were derived from the DNA, and the V and J assignments and clone size from that table. The table shows around 300,000 clones, with roughly 85% occurring only once. Germline V gene lookup returns CDR1 SGHTA and CDR2 FQGNSA. CDR3 length: 14 residues. V was clipped by 1 base and J by 2 bases, with 7 bases between them. The clonotype comes from a woman aged 30 to 39 with active or convalescent COVID-19. Sequenced sample: peripheral blood. This chain uses TRBV7-2 with TRBJ2-3; D gene ambiguous. CDR3 bases: TGTGCCAGCAGCTTAGAAGCCCTCACAGATACGCAGTATTTT. This gives the protein CASSLEALTDTQYF.